This section outlines one TCR beta chain sequence together with its context. The antigen is unknown. The sample is drawn from a study of CD8 T cells in ankylosing spondylitis. The CDR3 length is 15 residues. The V and J ends lost 3 bases and 0 bases respectively, with 9 bases between them. CDR1 is SGHTA, CDR2 FQGNSA, per germline. TCRdb called the 5' RACE reads again in MiXCR, with one record for every CDR3 protein. The sample carries under 950,000 distinct CDR3 sequences, around 19% recorded once. Study-wide points: Seemingly characteristic of ankylosing spondylitis blood was a TCR beta motif consisting of eight highly homologous variants. Reportedly, matched ankylosing spondylitis synovial fluid was significantly enriched for disease-linked clones.

The source material was blood, either unsorted or a sorted T cell fraction (not recorded which). The receptor was derived from a male donor with ankylosing spondylitis. The gene calls are TRBV7-2 and TRBJ2-1, with D perhaps matching TRBD2 (5 bases). The CDR3 DNA sequence: TGTGCCAGCAGCTTCTACGGGGACTCCTACAATGAGCAGTTCTTC. Translated: CASSFYGDSYNEQFF.